The 8 T cell receptor beta chains reported below all come from one sample, sequenced in a study of cytomegalovirus exposure and HLA in healthy donors. A multiplex PCR was run with 60 Vbeta primers and 13 Jbeta primers. The protocol was immunoSEQ multiplex PCR, while the TCRdb copy is restricted to in-frame clones and leaves out a portion. In the table there are more than 95,000 clones, more than 15% of which are singletons. Source material: PBMCs. These receptors all come from a female donor in good health and CMV-seropositive.

This clone was seen a few times. This chain links TRBV29-1 with TRBJ1-2; 8 bases match TRBD1. The CDR3 runs 13 residues. Germline CDR1 is SQVTM and CDR2 is ANQGSEA. Trimming took 5 bases from V and 4 from J; bases not matched to a gene: 6. CDR3 residues: CSVPDRGSYGYTF. CDR3 nucleotides: TGCAGCGTTCCAGACAGGGGAAGCTATGGCTACACCTTC.

This chain connects TRBV10-3 to TRBJ2-7; 7 bases match TRBD2. Per germline, CDR1 ENHRY and CDR2 SYGVKD. The J segment lost 3 bases and the V segment lost 2 bases, leaving 7 bases of the junction unmatched. CDR3 size: 15 residues. The CDR3 loop is CAISEGSSGYYEQYF. As DNA, the CDR3 is TGTGCCATCAGTGAGGGGTCTAGCGGATACTACGAGCAGTACTTC.

A few counts support this clone. The CDR3 spells CASSPWDRQNYGYTF. The CDR3 DNA is TGTGCCAGCAGTCCTTGGGACAGGCAGAACTATGGCTACACCTTC. V gene TRBV27 combines with J gene TRBJ1-2; 8 bases line up with TRBD1. The V gene's germline CDR1 is MNHEY and CDR2 SMNVEV (reference sequence). V was clipped by 5 bases and J by 2 bases; unmatched bases: 7. The CDR3 has 15 residues.

Only a few counts were recorded for this clone. The V call is TRBV4-2, the J call TRBJ1-1, with a tentative D call TRBD1 (5 bases). Trimming cost V 3 bases and J 3 bases, with 14 bases left between them. The CDR3 has 15 amino acids. The germline CDR1 and CDR2 sequences are LGHNA and YNFKEQ. The CDR3 DNA sequence: TGTGCCAGCAGCCACGGGCAGGGCTGGGACACTGAAGCTTTCTTT. It encodes CASSHGQGWDTEAFF.

The J gene is TRBJ2-5, the V gene TRBV6-5; 13 positions match TRBD2. This CDR3 region has 14 residues. Germline CDR1 and CDR2: MNHEY and SVGAGI. The junction had 7 bases not matched to a gene; V was cut back by 6 bases and J by 9 bases. The CDR3 is CASSPGTSGVPQYF. The CDR3 DNA reads TGTGCCAGCAGCCCCGGGACTAGCGGGGTTCCCCAGTACTTC.

The V gene is TRBV19, the J gene TRBJ1-1, with D unclear. V was clipped by 3 bases and J by 4 bases, with 15 bases between them. The CDR3 covers 15 residues. CDR1 is LNHDA, CDR2 SQIVND, per germline (reference sequence). For the CDR3, the DNA is TGTGCCAGTAGTATCCCTGTTTGGGAGAGCACTGAAGCTTTCTTT. Protein product: CASSIPVWESTEAFF.

This clone came up a few times. CDR3 loop: CASSGYIPGLAGGRTGELFF. The CDR3 region has the DNA TGTGCCAGCAGCGGATATATCCCGGGACTAGCGGGAGGTCGTACCGGGGAGCTGTTTTTT. The chain joins TRBV9 to TRBJ2-2, with 15 bases that match TRBD2. CDR1 and CDR2 (germline): SGDLS, YYNGEE. CDR3 length: 20 residues. The V and J ends lost 3 bases and 5 bases, in that order; junction bases with no gene match: 14.

A few counts support this clone. J is TRBJ1-3 and V is TRBV5-1; D is undetermined. Germline loops: CDR1 SGHRS, CDR2 YFSETQ. The CDR3 extends over 14 amino acids. V was shortened by 6 bases and J by 0 bases, with 10 bases between the two germline ends. The CDR3 DNA is TGCGCCAGCATGGAGGGATCCTCTGGAAACACCATATATTTT. Encoded protein: CASMEGSSGNTIYF.